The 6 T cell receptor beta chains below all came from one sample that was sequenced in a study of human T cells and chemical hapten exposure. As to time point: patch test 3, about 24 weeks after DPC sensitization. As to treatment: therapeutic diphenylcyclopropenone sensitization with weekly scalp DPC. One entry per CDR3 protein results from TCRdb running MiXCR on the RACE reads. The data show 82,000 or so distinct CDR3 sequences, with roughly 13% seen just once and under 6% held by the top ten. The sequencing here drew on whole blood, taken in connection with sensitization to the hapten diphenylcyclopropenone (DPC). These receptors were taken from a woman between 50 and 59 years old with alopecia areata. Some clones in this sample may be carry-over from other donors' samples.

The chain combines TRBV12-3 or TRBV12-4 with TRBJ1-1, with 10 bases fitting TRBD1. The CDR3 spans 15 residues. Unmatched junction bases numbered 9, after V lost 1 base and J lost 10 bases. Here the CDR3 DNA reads TGTGCCAGCAGTTTAGTCCCCGGACAGGGGGGGAGAGCTTTCTTT. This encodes CASSLVPGQGGRAFF.

CDR3 DNA: TGTGCCAGCAGAGACCAGGTTGAAGCTTTCTTT. It codes for CASRDQVEAFF. This chain uses TRBV28 with TRBJ1-1; D not resolved. CDR3 length equals 11 residues. The germline V gene encodes CDR1 MDHEN and CDR2 SYDVKM. The germline V and J ends were trimmed by 6 bases and 7 bases, with 9 bases remaining between them.

CDR3 DNA sequence: TGTGCCAGCAGCTTTTGGCCAGGGGACTATGGCTACACCTTC. Translation gives CASSFWPGDYGYTF. The chain uses TRBV5-5 and TRBJ1-2; TRBD1 might be the D (6 bases). The CDR3 sequence is 14 residues long. Trimming took off 2 bases at V and 3 bases at J, with 11 bases between the two ends. Germline V lookup: CDR1 SGHKS, CDR2 YYEKEE (reference sequence).

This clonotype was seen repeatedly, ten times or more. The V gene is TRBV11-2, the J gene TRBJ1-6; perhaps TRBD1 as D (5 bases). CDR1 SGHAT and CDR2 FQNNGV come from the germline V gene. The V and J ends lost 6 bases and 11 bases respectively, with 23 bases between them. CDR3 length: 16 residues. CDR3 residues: CASSLGALSGIAPLHF. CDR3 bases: TGTGCCAGCAGTCTTGGGGCGCTCTCCGGGATCGCACCCCTCCACTTT.

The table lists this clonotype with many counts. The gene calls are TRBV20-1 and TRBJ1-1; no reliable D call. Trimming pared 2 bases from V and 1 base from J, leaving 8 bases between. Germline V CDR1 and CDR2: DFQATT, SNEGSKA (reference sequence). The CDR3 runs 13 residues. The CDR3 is CSARSTPNTEAFF. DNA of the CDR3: TGCAGTGCTAGATCGACCCCGAACACTGAAGCTTTCTTT.

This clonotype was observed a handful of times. The DNA of the CDR3 is TGTGCCAGCAGCTTGAGGGGGCGAGGCACTGAAGCTTTCTTT. Its translation: CASSLRGRGTEAFF. The V and J genes are TRBV13 and TRBJ1-1; 7 nucleotides align to TRBD1. The trim removed 3 bases at V and 4 bases at J, leaving 5 bases unmatched. CDR1 is PRHDT and CDR2 is FYEKMQ in the germline V gene (reference sequence). CDR3 size: 14 residues.